Listed below are T cell receptor beta chains from one sample, sequenced in a study of control samples from healthy donors and cancer patients. Data came from immunoSEQ multiplex PCR; TCRdb stores just in-frame clones and leaves some out. This sample yields roughly 81,000 clones, of which around 80% are seen a single time; roughly 11% belongs to the top ten. Sequenced sample: PBMCs. All receptors derive from a man in his sixties with head and neck cancer. Both conserved end residues are trimmed from each CDR3.

V gene,J gene,CDR3 protein
TRBV28,TRBJ2-1,ASSLVHNEQF
TRBV29-1,TRBJ2-3,SVDRISTDTQY
TRBV6-5,TRBJ1-4,ASTSPGQGTEKLF
TRBV6-5,TRBJ1-2,ASSYHQGRGYT
TRBV24-1,TRBJ2-2,ATSESGTGDTGELF
TRBV5-6,TRBJ1-3,ASSLRWAFPYSGNTIY
TRBV27,TRBJ2-7,ASSLSFPGGAETYEQY
TRBV6-5,TRBJ2-5,ASSYGQGARAQY
TRBV6-6,TRBJ1-3,ASSRSGLTASGNTIY
TRBV25-1,TRBJ2-2,ASRGEGWGVGTGELF
TRBV27,TRBJ1-2,ASSPYNLYGYT
TRBV2,TRBJ2-2,ASSERGPGNTGELF
TRBV30,TRBJ2-3,AWSVRAPDTQY
TRBV18,TRBJ2-7,ASSPPGAYEQY
TRBV15,TRBJ2-1,ATSRGRGTTYNEQF
TRBV7-6,TRBJ2-2,ASHGANTGELF
TRBV25-1,TRBJ1-1,ASSESLLQGSIYSEAF
TRBV19,TRBJ2-7,ASRRTRETYEQY
TRBV18,TRBJ1-6,ASSRRDRDSPLH
TRBV11-2,TRBJ2-1,ASSPGTRSANEQF
TRBV6-5,TRBJ1-5,ASRYQGNQPQH
TRBV7-6,TRBJ2-7,ASSLLAGEGSYEQY
TRBV10-2,TRBJ1-5,ASGGQGAGQPQH
TRBV6-1,TRBJ2-7,ASSEGAGPSYEQY
TRBV7-9,TRBJ1-1,ASSFPMNTEAF
TRBV19,TRBJ2-3,ASKKSGTVTDTQY
TRBV12-3/TRBV12-4,TRBJ2-1,ATFNSSYNEQF
TRBV7-9,TRBJ1-6,ASSPRAGNNSPLH
TRBV12-3/TRBV12-4,TRBJ1-4,ASIDATNEKLF
TRBV30,TRBJ2-3,AWSVLSGTSTDTQY
TRBV2,TRBJ2-2,ASSVTGTGATGELF
TRBV3-1/TRBV3-2,TRBJ2-1,ASSQGQASYNEQF
TRBV9,TRBJ1-1,ASSVGGAGSAEAF